This T cell receptor (beta chain) stems from a study of Ad26.COV2.S vaccination and SARS-CoV-2 variants (dated by TCRdb to the early 2020s). For context, the study as a whole: Donors in the vaccine arm were drawn from COV1001, a multicentre, randomized, double-blind, placebo-controlled phase I-IIa trial testing Ad26.COV2.S in healthy adults. Ad26.COV2.S was administered intramuscularly at 5 x 10^10 or 1 x 10^11 viral particles, either as a single shot or as two shots given 56 days apart. TCRbeta repertoire sequencing was used to assess the specificity and breadth of SARS-CoV-2-reactive T cell receptors after Ad26.COV2.S vaccination. A total of 32 samples were included in the TCR-sequenced set, comprising 19 Ad26.COV2.S vaccine recipients, 5 placebo recipients and 8 SARS-CoV-2 convalescent individuals. Trial participants were randomized into five groups of five, in which low-dose or high-dose Ad26.COV2.S was given once or twice, or placebo was given on both occasions. Throughout the experiments and outcome assessment, investigators stayed blinded to trial group allocation. Study-wide conclusions, independent of this receptor: Ad26.COV2.S recipients had higher spike-specific TCR breadth than placebo recipients (P = 0.0014). The study was not powered for comparison of responses between vaccine doses or regimens. The authors noted that total T cell responses may have been underestimated by the TCR breadth and depth analyses. Non-spike TCR breadth was comparable between vaccine and placebo recipients, consistent with the vaccine containing only spike. After vaccination, spike-specific CD8+ and CD4+ T cell responses were reported to show substantial breadth.

The immunoSEQ Assay was the method used to sequence TCRbeta CDR3 regions. After extraction, genomic DNA underwent amplification by bias-controlled multiplex PCR, followed by high-throughput sequencing. The authors' analysis ran thus. To quantify the absolute abundance of each unique TCRbeta CDR3 region, sequences were collapsed and filtered. Usable DNA was measured by amplifying reference genes present in all nucleated cells, and TCRbeta template counts were normalized to that usable DNA to estimate T cell fraction. Repertoire TCRs were annotated as SARS-CoV-2-specific by exact matching of V gene, CDR3 amino acid sequence and J gene to a known reactive TCR set. The reference SARS-CoV-2 TCR set was obtained from MIRA and was filtered for enrichment in COVID-19-positive ImmuneCODE repertoires, whereby public or cross-reactive TCRs were removed. Drawing on the MIRA antigens, annotated TCRs were analysed further at the level of specific ORF or position within ORF. Breadth was defined as the number of annotated unique rearrangements divided by the total number of unique productive rearrangements, and depth was defined as the summed frequency of the annotated unique rearrangements. TCR breadth was compared between groups using two-sided Wilcoxon rank-sum tests. The table comes from immuneACCESS by way of TCRdb, which keeps in-frame sequences with V and J called. Part of the clones is missing from these tables; in studies checked, under half for an unresolved V gene and the rest for unknown reasons. V, J and clone size derive from that table, while D and trimming were established from the DNA sequence. The sample yields around 320,000 clones; just under 85% were counted once. The biggest ten clones account for roughly 2% of the sample.

The treatment or condition tag for this specimen amounts to: around 19 received Ad26.COV2.S at low or high dose, single or two shots; 5 received placebo; per-sample allocation not given. For vaccine and placebo recipients, repertoires were sequenced using samples collected on day 63 after the first injection. In Cohort 1b, 25 to 30 adults aged 18-55 years were enrolled at a single site in Boston, USA, between 29 July and 7 August 2020. Ad26.COV2.S was a replication-incompetent adenovirus type 26 vector that expressed a prefusion-stabilized SARS-CoV-2 spike protein derived from the original Wuhan strain. The germline ends are 15 bases apart after V is trimmed by 5 bases and J by 4 bases. The germline V gene (reference sequence) gives CDR1 as LGHDT and CDR2 as YNNKEL. The cysteine opens and the phenylalanine closes a CDR3 of 15 amino acids. Only the CDR3 DNA is retained, 45 bases long and in frame from the first base.

Details on this clone: The target of this receptor is not known. The input lacks base qualities; no much larger clone sits a single base away.

The sequencing here drew on peripheral blood, taken in a trial of Ad26.COV2.S vaccine versus placebo. The sequence is built from TRBV3-1 (or the pseudogene TRBV3-2) and TRBJ1-3; tentative D gene TRBD1, with 5 bases matching. This clonotype was sampled from a person aged 18 to 59 who received the Ad26.COV2.S COVID-19 vaccine or a placebo. The CDR3: CASSAYRTRGNTIYF. The DNA is TGTGCCAGCAGCGCGTACAGGACTCGCGGAAACACCATATATTTT.